This T cell receptor beta chain was captured by sequencing in a study of blood T cell repertoires in COVID-19. Per the original methods: It was from reference gene primer amplification that nucleated cell counts were estimated. Measured with immunoSEQ multiplex PCR; TCRdb has only the in-frame clones, and not every one. The V and J calls and clone size were taken over from that table, and D and trimming were inferred from the DNA. The sample contains around 100,000 clones, roughly nine tenths of which appear only once. V gave up 1 base and J gave up 4 bases, with 10 bases separating them. CDR3 size: 14 residues. Germline CDR1 KGHSH, CDR2 LQKENI.

The TCR was taken from a human donor with active COVID-19. The donor label of this sample is uncertain. The V and J genes are TRBV18 and TRBJ2-5; maybe TRBD1 (7 bases). The sequenced sample was peripheral blood. CDR3 in DNA: TGTGCCAGCTCACCACTTCAGGGGGGAGAGACCCAGTACTTC. Its protein product is CASSPLQGGETQYF.